A selection of T cell receptor beta chains follows, all from one sample in a study of blood T cell repertoires in COVID-19. Clones were sequenced by immunoSEQ multiplex PCR, and TCRdb holds only the in-frame ones, with some missing. The sample lists 300,000 or so clones; roughly nine tenths were seen once. Sequencing input: PBMCs or T cells enriched from blood (not recorded which). These receptors were collected from a man in his 60s who had recovered from COVID-19. Both conserved end residues are part of each CDR3. A D gene is named only where the DNA matches it firmly. Only part of the rows carry a size: once, few, many, or a class if the clone is expanded.

J gene | clone size | V gene | D gene | CDR3 protein | CDR3 DNA
TRBJ2-5 | few | TRBV7-2 | NA | CASTMERHGTQYF | TGTGCCAGCACTATGGAGCGCCATGGGACCCAGTACTTC
TRBJ1-4 | NA | TRBV18 | NA | CASSPRGATNEKLFF | TGTGCCAGCTCACCCCGGGGGGCTACTAATGAAAAACTGTTTTTT
TRBJ2-7 | NA | TRBV5-6 | NA | CASSYRVPHGEQYF | TGTGCCAGCAGCTACCGGGTACCCCATGGCGAGCAGTACTTC
TRBJ2-1 | NA | TRBV29-1 | NA | CSVDIVLNEQFF | TGCAGCGTTGATATCGTTCTTAATGAGCAGTTCTTC
TRBJ1-2 | NA | TRBV24-1 | NA | CATSDPGKNYGYTF | TGTGCCACCAGTGACCCCGGGAAGAACTATGGCTACACCTTC
TRBJ1-6 | NA | TRBV4-3 | NA | CASSQDRGTANSPLHF | TGCGCCAGCAGCCAAGACAGGGGTACCGCCAATTCACCCCTCCACTTT
TRBJ1-4 | NA | TRBV7-9 | NA | CASSRQVATNEKLFF | TGTGCCAGCAGCCGCCAGGTTGCAACTAATGAAAAACTGTTTTTT
TRBJ2-2 | NA | TRBV7-6 | NA | CASSKGLAANTGELFF | TGTGCCAGCAGCAAGGGGCTGGCAGCCAACACCGGGGAGCTGTTTTTT
TRBJ2-1 | NA | TRBV9 | NA | CASSVEGFAYNEQFF | TGTGCCAGCAGCGTGGAGGGCTTTGCCTACAATGAGCAGTTCTTC
TRBJ2-5 | NA | TRBV6-6 | TRBD1 | CASRTGLGETQYF | TGTGCCAGCAGGACAGGGCTAGGGGAGACCCAGTACTTC
TRBJ2-1 | NA | TRBV9 | NA | CASSVGLRDEQFF | TGTGCCAGCAGCGTAGGTTTGCGGGATGAGCAGTTCTTC
TRBJ1-2 | NA | TRBV10-3 | TRBD1 | CAISEASGQEVEYGYTF | TGTGCCATCAGTGAGGCCTCTGGACAGGAGGTCGAATATGGCTACACCTTC
TRBJ1-4 | NA | TRBV7-2 | TRBD1 | CASSLNTGATNEKLFF | TGTGCCAGCAGCTTGAACACAGGGGCAACTAATGAAAAACTGTTTTTT
TRBJ2-5 | once | TRBV20-1 | NA | CSASRDGNIVETQYF | TGCAGTGCTAGTCGAGATGGTAATATTGTAGAGACCCAGTACTTC
TRBJ2-1 | few | TRBV10-1 | TRBD1 | CASSPRDRAYNEQFF | TGCGCCAGCAGCCCTCGGGACAGGGCTTACAATGAGCAGTTCTTC
TRBJ2-1 | NA | TRBV6-6 | TRBD1 | CASSFYGQGNNEQFF | TGTGCCAGCAGTTTCTACGGACAGGGCAACAATGAGCAGTTCTTC
TRBJ2-5 | NA | TRBV2 | TRBD2 | CASSELAGGPETQYF | TGTGCCAGCAGTGAACTAGCGGGGGGGCCAGAGACCCAGTACTTC
TRBJ2-1 | NA | TRBV27 | TRBD2 | CASSFTGTSEYNEQFF | TGTGCCAGCAGTTTCACTGGGACTAGCGAATACAATGAGCAGTTCTTC
TRBJ1-4 | NA | TRBV12-5 | NA | CASGLVSGSSNEKLFF | TGTGCTAGTGGTTTGGTCTCGGGGTCGTCTAATGAAAAACTGTTTTTT
TRBJ2-7 | NA | TRBV4-3 | NA | CASSPLGGSYEQYF | TGCGCCAGCAGCCCGCTGGGGGGCTCCTACGAGCAGTACTTC
TRBJ1-1 | NA | TRBV6-1 | NA | CASSEARGRTEAFF | TGTGCCAGCAGTGAAGCGCGGGGCAGAACTGAAGCTTTCTTT
TRBJ1-1 | once | TRBV19 | NA | CASSPYGGGQTEAFF | TGTGCCAGTAGTCCCTATGGGGGGGGCCAAACTGAAGCTTTCTTT
TRBJ2-1 | NA | TRBV10-3 | NA | CAISENKWADYNEQFF | TGTGCCATCAGTGAGAACAAGTGGGCAGACTACAATGAGCAGTTCTTC
TRBJ2-7 | NA | TRBV2 | TRBD1 | CASSLDRGASYEQYF | TGTGCCAGCAGCCTGGACAGGGGTGCATCCTACGAGCAGTACTTC
TRBJ2-5 | NA | TRBV7-8 | NA | CASSLGGAAQETQYF | TGTGCCAGCAGCTTAGGTGGTGCGGCTCAAGAGACCCAGTACTTC
TRBJ2-3 | NA | TRBV6-5 | TRBD2 | CASHLAGYADTQYF | TGTGCCAGCCATTTAGCGGGGTACGCAGATACGCAGTATTTT
TRBJ1-5 | NA | TRBV4-3 | NA | CASNGEGRYGQPRNNQPQHF | TGCGCCAGCAACGGCGAGGGACGATACGGACAGCCAAGAAACAATCAGCCCCAGCATTTT
TRBJ2-2 | NA | TRBV7-8 | TRBD1 | CAGWTGEAGELFF | TGTGCCGGTTGGACAGGGGAAGCCGGGGAGCTGTTTTTT